This T cell receptor beta chain was captured by sequencing in a study of blood T cells in healthy people across ages. Study-level results: Among long-lived donors, naive CD4+ cells were more numerous and diversity higher than in aged donors. The unsorted PBMCs prevented any conclusive comparison of naive versus antigen-experienced cells.

Note on this clonotype: No antigen is known for it.

The authors ran a second PCR of 7 to 11 cycles using a sample-barcoded 5' primer and a J-beta primer mix. In TCRdb, the 5' RACE reads were re-called with MiXCR into one record per CDR3 protein. The sample holds approximately 1.5 million distinct CDR3 sequences; around 40% are singletons and the top ten take about 3.8%. Each individual donor underwent a draw of around 9.8 milliliters of peripheral blood. This CDR3 is 14 amino acids long. Per germline, CDR1 SEHNR and CDR2 FQNEAQ (reference sequence). Trimming stripped 0 bases from V and 3 bases from J, with 7 bases between. Sample: blood. The chain combines TRBV7-9 with TRBJ2-3; D not resolved. This clonotype was obtained from a young woman in good health. CDR3 in DNA: TGTGCCAGCAGCTTAGCGAGGTTAACAGATACGCAGTATTTT. This translates into CASSLARLTDTQYF.